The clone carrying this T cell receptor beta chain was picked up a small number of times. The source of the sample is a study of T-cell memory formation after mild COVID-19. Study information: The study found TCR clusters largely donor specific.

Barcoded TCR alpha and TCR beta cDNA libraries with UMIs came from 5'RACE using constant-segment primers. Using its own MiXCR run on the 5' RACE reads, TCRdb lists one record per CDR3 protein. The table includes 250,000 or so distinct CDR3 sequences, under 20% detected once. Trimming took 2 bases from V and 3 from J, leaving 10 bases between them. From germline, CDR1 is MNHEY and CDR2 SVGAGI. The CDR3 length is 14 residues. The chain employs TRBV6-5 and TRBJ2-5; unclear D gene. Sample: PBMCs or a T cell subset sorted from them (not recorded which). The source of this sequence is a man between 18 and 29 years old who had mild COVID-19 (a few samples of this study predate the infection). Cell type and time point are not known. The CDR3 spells CASSYRSSEETQYF. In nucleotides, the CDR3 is TGTGCCAGCAGTTACAGGTCCAGTGAAGAGACCCAGTACTTC.